Presented here are 18 T cell receptor beta chains from one specimen sequenced in a study of blood T cell repertoires in COVID-19. Generated by immunoSEQ multiplex PCR, the TCRdb table keeps only in-frame clones and is missing some. The sample lists about 35,000 clones; roughly 82% were seen once. Sequencing was carried out using peripheral blood. The receptors shown here come from an elderly man with active or convalescent COVID-19.

The CDR3 region is CASSVEGVREVEQFF. The CDR3 DNA follows: TGTGCCAGCAGCGTAGAGGGGGTCCGGGAGGTTGAGCAGTTCTTC. The gene calls are TRBV9 and TRBJ2-1; TRBD2 might be the D (7 bases). This CDR3 contains 15 residues. Trimming shortened V by 0 bases and J by 9 bases, and 16 bases separated the two germline ends. CDR1 SGDLS and CDR2 YYNGEE come from the germline V gene.

The chain couples TRBV11-2 to TRBJ2-2; D may be TRBD1 (6 bases). CDR1 and CDR2 from the germline V gene are SGHAT and FQNNGV. The V gene lost 0 bases and the J gene lost 5 bases, with 10 bases spanning the gap. The CDR3 sequence is 15 residues long. CDR3 in DNA: TGTGCCAGCAGCTTAGACAACAGGGCAACCGGGGAGCTGTTTTTT. Translation gives CASSLDNRATGELFF.

V usage is TRBV11-3 and J usage is TRBJ2-1; no clear D. CDR3 length: 15 amino acids. The ends were cut back, 0 bases at V and 5 bases at J, with 11 bases in the middle. Per germline, CDR1 SGHNT and CDR2 YENEEA. The chain's CDR3 is CASSLDLSRNNEQFF. DNA of the CDR3: TGTGCCAGCAGCTTAGATCTGTCGCGGAACAATGAGCAGTTCTTC.

The chain employs TRBV6-5 and TRBJ1-1, with D unresolved. The V gene lost 2 bases and the J gene lost 3 bases, with 13 bases spanning the gap. The CDR3 is 15 amino acids. Germline lookup yields CDR1 MNHEY and CDR2 SVGAGI. The CDR3 region is CASSYTREEDTEAFF. The CDR3 DNA sequence: TGTGCCAGCAGTTACACGCGGGAGGAAGACACTGAAGCTTTCTTT.

This clone showed up just once. The chain employs TRBV19 and TRBJ1-2, with 8 nucleotides matching TRBD1. The ends lost 6 bases at V and 5 bases at J; junction bases unmatched: 5. The length of the CDR3 is 13 residues. Germline CDR1 LNHDA, CDR2 SQIVND (reference sequence). The CDR3 spells CASRDRDGYGYTF. DNA for the CDR3: TGTGCCAGTAGGGACAGGGACGGGTATGGCTACACCTTC.

The chain combines TRBV27 with TRBJ1-1; TRBD1 might be the D (5 bases). The CDR3 covers 14 residues. Germline CDR1 reads MNHEY; CDR2 reads SMNVEV (reference sequence). V was clipped by 3 bases and J by 2 bases, with 10 bases between them. This CDR3 is CASSLGTGNTEAFF. DNA for the CDR3: TGTGCCAGCAGTTTGGGTACAGGAAACACTGAAGCTTTCTTT.

This clone was counted a single time. The genes are TRBV28 and TRBJ2-7; TRBD2 aligns across 10 bases. Germline lookup yields CDR1 MDHEN and CDR2 SYDVKM. The junction had 11 bases not matched to a gene; V was cut back by 5 bases and J by 4 bases. The length of the CDR3 is 16 residues. The CDR3 protein is CASSPYTKREGYEQYF. DNA of the CDR3: TGTGCCAGCAGTCCCTACACAAAGCGGGAGGGGTACGAGCAGTACTTC.

The chain joins TRBV20-1 to TRBJ2-5; 9 bases map to TRBD1. V gave up 3 bases and J gave up 6 bases; unmatched junction bases: 11. This CDR3 has 15 residues. The germline V gene encodes CDR1 DFQATT and CDR2 SNEGSKA (reference sequence). DNA of the CDR3: TGCAGTGCTAGTCAGGGACAGGGCTCAAAGCAGACCCAGTACTTC. Protein sequence: CSASQGQGSKQTQYF.

The chain links TRBV5-1 to TRBJ1-1, with TRBD1 matching 8 bases. The CDR3 length is 13 residues. V lost 6 bases to trimming and J lost 1 base; unmatched junction nucleotides: 2. Per germline, CDR1 SGHRS and CDR2 YFSETQ. The CDR3, as DNA: TGCGCCAGCAAAGGACAGGGGAACACTGAAGCTTTCTTT. Protein sequence: CASKGQGNTEAFF. Based on the CDR3 plus reference TRBV5-1 and TRBJ1-1, the full variable domain is KAGVTQTPRYLIKTRGQQVTLSCSPISGHRSVSWYQQTPGQGLQFLFEYFSETQRNKGNFPGRFSGRQFSNSRSEMNVSTLELGDSALYLCASKGQGNTEAFFGQGTRLTVV.

Only one count was recorded for this clone. The gene calls are TRBV7-2 and TRBJ2-1, with TRBD2 matching 8 bases. The CDR3 runs to 15 residues. Germline CDR1 SGHTA, CDR2 FQGNSA. The V gene end was trimmed by 7 bases and the J gene end by 0 bases; junction bases not matched to a gene: 5. The CDR3 region is CASIILADSYNEQFF. CDR3 in DNA: TGTGCCAGCATCATACTAGCGGACTCCTACAATGAGCAGTTCTTC.

This chain connects TRBV18 to TRBJ2-7, with 9 bases fitting TRBD1. This CDR3 region has 15 residues. In germline, CDR1 is KGHSH, CDR2 LQKENI. With V trimmed by 3 bases and J by 5 bases, 8 bases remained unmatched. The CDR3: CASSPPGQGSDEQYF. For the CDR3, the DNA is TGTGCCAGCTCACCTCCGGGACAGGGTAGCGACGAGCAGTACTTC.

The chain is built from TRBV6-5 and TRBJ2-5; D gene ambiguous. This CDR3 is 13 amino acids long. V was trimmed by 7 bases and J by 1 base, leaving 10 bases between them. Germline V CDR1 and CDR2: MNHEY, SVGAGI. The chain's CDR3 is CASTQTPQETQYF. The DNA for the CDR3 is TGTGCCAGCACGCAGACACCCCAAGAGACCCAGTACTTC.

This clone appeared a single time. This sequence joins TRBV20-1 and TRBJ2-5; D is unclear. Looked up from germline, CDR1 is DFQATT and CDR2 is SNEGSKA (reference sequence). The CDR3 runs to 10 residues. V was clipped by 5 bases and J by 5 bases, with 6 bases between them. Written as DNA, the CDR3 is TGCAGTGCTGGGCCCGAGACCCAGTACTTC. Its protein product is CSAGPETQYF.

This clone was seen just once. The J gene is TRBJ2-1, the V gene TRBV18; D uncertain. Germline V CDR1 and CDR2: KGHSH, LQKENI. The V end was cut by 1 base, the J end by 0 bases, with 10 bases between. The length of the CDR3 is 16 residues. Here the CDR3 reads CASSPQSPSSYNEQFF. The CDR3 nucleotides read TGTGCCAGCTCACCACAAAGCCCAAGCTCCTACAATGAGCAGTTCTTC.

This chain joins TRBV7-2 and TRBJ2-1; D remains unclear. The V gene lost 1 base and the J gene lost 5 bases, with 6 bases spanning the gap. Germline V gives CDR1 SGHTA, CDR2 FQGNSA. The CDR3 runs 13 residues. DNA for the CDR3: TGTGCCAGCAGCTTAGACACCGACAATGAGCAGTTCTTC. This translates into CASSLDTDNEQFF.

The chain has TRBV19 and TRBJ2-1, with TRBD2 matching 10 bases. CDR1 LNHDA and CDR2 SQIVND come from the germline V gene (reference sequence). J gave up 9 bases and V 3 bases, and 2 bases lay outside the gene matches. This CDR3 comprises 13 residues. The CDR3 DNA follows: TGTGCCAGTAGTATTGCTAGCGGGGGTGAGCAGTTCTTC. It yields the protein CASSIASGGEQFF.

The chain has TRBV3-1 (or the pseudogene TRBV3-2) and TRBJ1-2; no definite D call. Trimming cost V 1 base and J 4 bases, with 7 bases left between them. The CDR3 is 13 amino acids. Germline V gene sequence: CDR1 LGHDT, CDR2 YNNKEL (reference sequence). CDR3 region: CASSQGQAYGYTF. CDR3 coding DNA: TGTGCCAGCAGCCAAGGTCAGGCCTATGGCTACACCTTC.

The chain carries TRBV4-3 and TRBJ2-7, with 9 bases identical to TRBD1. Trimming removed 4 bases from V and 0 bases from J; junction bases left unmatched: 7. The CDR3 runs 16 residues. Germline CDR1 and CDR2: LGHNA and YSLEER. The CDR3: CASSLRQGESSYEQYF. CDR3 coding DNA: TGCGCCAGCAGCCTAAGACAGGGGGAGAGCTCCTACGAGCAGTACTTC.